This is a list of T cell receptor beta chains from one sample in a study of vaccination effects on CD4 cells after COVID-19. These receptors have no identified antigens. Sequenced by immunoSEQ multiplex PCR; TCRdb stores in-frame clones only, minus some. The table lists more than 65,000 clones, approximately 82% of them singletons. Specimen: CD4+ T cells from PBMCs cultured with HCoV-229E spike peptides, collected after COVID-19 vaccination. The receptors stem from a human donor who received a COVID-19 vaccine. The CDR3 runs from the conserved cysteine through the conserved F or W. The D gene is left open where the match is weak. Size is stated for part of the rows, as once, few or many counts, or as a class when the clone is expanded.

j_call v_call d_call clone_size cdr3_aa cdr3_nt
TRBJ1-5 TRBV6-5 . . CASSSFDRSNQPQHF TGTGCCAGCAGTTCATTCGACAGGAGCAATCAGCCCCAGCATTTT
TRBJ1-2 TRBV2 . . CASRELTKNGYTF TGTGCCAGCAGGGAACTCACCAAGAATGGCTACACCTTC
TRBJ2-5 TRBV5-1 . . CASSLVEGKETQYF TGCGCCAGCAGCTTGGTGGAGGGTAAAGAGACCCAGTACTTC
TRBJ2-1 TRBV19 . once CASSNWGRGSILRVQFF TGTGCCAGTAGTAACTGGGGACGGGGAAGTATATTGAGGGTGCAGTTCTTC
TRBJ1-1 TRBV9 . few CASSVAGGLTEAFF TGTGCCAGCAGCGTAGCTGGGGGTTTGACTGAAGCTTTCTTT
TRBJ2-3 TRBV19 TRBD2 . CASSPSGASDTQYF TGTGCCAGTAGTCCTAGCGGGGCTTCAGATACGCAGTATTTT
TRBJ2-5 TRBV6-5 . . CASTPMAAAKSTQYF TGTGCCAGCACTCCCATGGCGGCAGCCAAGAGTACCCAGTACTTC
TRBJ1-3 TRBV14 TRBD1 few CASSQEGTGSRNTIYF TGTGCCAGCAGCCAAGAAGGGACAGGGTCGAGAAACACCATATATTTT
TRBJ1-5 TRBV7-9 . . CASSLDGFGNQPQHF TGTGCCAGCAGCTTAGATGGGTTTGGGAATCAGCCCCAGCATTTT
TRBJ1-5 TRBV19 TRBD1 . CASSIPIAGTGDQPQHF TGTGCCAGTAGTATCCCTATAGCCGGGACAGGGGATCAGCCCCAGCATTTT
TRBJ1-2 TRBV27 . . CASSRGSFNYGYTF TGTGCCAGCAGTCGGGGCAGTTTTAACTATGGCTACACCTTC
TRBJ1-3 TRBV24-1 . once CATSDPRGSGNTIYF TGTGCCACCAGTGATCCCAGGGGCTCTGGAAACACCATATATTTT
TRBJ1-2 TRBV6-5 . . CASSGGRGYTF TGTGCCAGCAGCGGGGGGCGGGGCTACACCTTC
TRBJ2-5 TRBV19 . . CASKSDSRGDQYF TGTGCCAGTAAGTCCGACTCACGAGGGGACCAGTACTTC
TRBJ1-4 TRBV7-2 . . CASTDYEKLFF TGTGCCAGCACAGATTATGAAAAACTGTTTTTT
TRBJ1-5 TRBV6-4 . . CASRPDTLSNQPQHF TGTGCCAGCAGACCGGACACCTTAAGCAATCAGCCCCAGCATTTT
TRBJ2-1 TRBV4-1 TRBD1 . CASSRARTGGDNEQFF TGCGCCAGCAGCCGGGCCCGGACAGGGGGAGACAATGAGCAGTTCTTC
TRBJ2-5 TRBV19 TRBD2 . CASSIAGAGGQETQYF TGTGCCAGTAGTATAGCGGGAGCGGGGGGCCAAGAGACCCAGTACTTC
TRBJ2-2 TRBV5-1 . . CASSLEFGTTGELFF TGCGCCAGCAGCTTGGAGTTTGGGACCACCGGGGAGCTGTTTTTT
TRBJ2-5 TRBV19 TRBD2 . CASSGLAGGFPPEPQYF TGTGCCAGTAGTGGCCTGGCGGGGGGGTTTCCCCCTGAACCCCAGTACTTC
TRBJ1-4 TRBV21-1 . . CASSRPIPRGREKLFF TGTGCCAGCAGCAGACCCATCCCCAGGGGGCGTGAAAAACTGTTTTTT
TRBJ1-3 TRBV6-5 . few CASSYSSGSFGNTIYF TGTGCCAGCAGTTACTCCTCGGGCTCGTTTGGAAACACCATATATTTT
TRBJ1-6 TRBV7-8 . . CASSENRDPSPLHF TGTGCCAGCAGCGAGAACAGGGACCCCTCACCCCTCCACTTT
TRBJ2-1 TRBV7-2 . . CASSPRGGNEQFF TGTGCCAGCAGCCCGCGAGGGGGGAATGAGCAGTTCTTC
TRBJ2-3 TRBV15 . . CATRDPRGTDTQYF TGTGCCACCAGGGACCCCCGGGGCACAGATACGCAGTATTTT
TRBJ1-3 TRBV3-1/TRBV3-2 . . CASTEGFGNTIYF TGTGCCAGCACCGAGGGATTTGGAAACACCATATATTTT
TRBJ1-1 TRBV30 . few CAWGTAYTAFF TGTGCCTGGGGGACGGCATATACAGCTTTCTTT
TRBJ2-5 TRBV5-1 . . CASSLGLQETQYF TGCGCCAGCAGCTTGGGGTTGCAAGAGACCCAGTACTTC
TRBJ1-4 TRBV18 . . CASSSPGRVNEKLFF TGTGCCAGCTCCTCCCCGGGTCGAGTGAATGAAAAACTGTTTTTT
TRBJ2-5 TRBV6-5 . . CASRRETQYF TGTGCCAGCAGGCGGGAGACCCAGTACTTC
TRBJ2-3 TRBV6-4 TRBD1 . CASSEEDRRNTDTQYF TGTGCCAGCAGTGAAGAGGACAGGCGAAACACAGATACGCAGTATTTT
TRBJ1-4 TRBV6-1 . . CASSGPSPGEGFNEKLFF TGTGCCAGCAGTGGCCCGAGTCCGGGCGAAGGGTTTAATGAAAAACTGTTTTTT